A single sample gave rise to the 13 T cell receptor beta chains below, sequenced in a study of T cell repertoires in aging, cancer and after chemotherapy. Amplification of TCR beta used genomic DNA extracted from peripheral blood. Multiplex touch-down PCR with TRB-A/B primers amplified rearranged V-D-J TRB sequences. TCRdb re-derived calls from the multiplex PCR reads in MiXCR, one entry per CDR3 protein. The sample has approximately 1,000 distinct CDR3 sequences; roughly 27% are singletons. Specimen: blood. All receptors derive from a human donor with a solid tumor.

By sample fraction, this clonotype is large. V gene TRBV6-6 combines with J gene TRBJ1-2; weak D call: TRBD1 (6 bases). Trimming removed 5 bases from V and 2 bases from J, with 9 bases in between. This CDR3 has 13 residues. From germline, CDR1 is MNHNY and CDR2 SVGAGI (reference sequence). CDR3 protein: CASSAGGNYGYTF. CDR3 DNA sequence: TGTGCCAGCAGTGCCGGGGGCAACTATGGCTACACCTTC.

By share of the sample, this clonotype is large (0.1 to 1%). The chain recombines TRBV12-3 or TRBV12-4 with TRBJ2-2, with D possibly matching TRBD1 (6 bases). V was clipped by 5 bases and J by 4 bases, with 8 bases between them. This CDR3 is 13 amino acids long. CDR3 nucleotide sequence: TGTGCCAGCAGTACAGGGTTCACCGGGGAGCTGTTTTTT. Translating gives CASSTGFTGELFF.

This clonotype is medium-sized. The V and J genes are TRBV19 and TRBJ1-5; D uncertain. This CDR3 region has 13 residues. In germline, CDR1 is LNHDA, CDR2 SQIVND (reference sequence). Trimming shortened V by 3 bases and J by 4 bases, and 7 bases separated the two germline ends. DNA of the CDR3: TGTGCCAGTAGTATTCGCCTGAATCAGCCCCAGCATTTT. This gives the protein CASSIRLNQPQHF.

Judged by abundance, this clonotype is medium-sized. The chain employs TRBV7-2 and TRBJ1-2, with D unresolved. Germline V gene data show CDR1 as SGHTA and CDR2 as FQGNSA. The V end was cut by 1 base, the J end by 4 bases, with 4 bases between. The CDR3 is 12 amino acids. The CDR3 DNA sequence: TGTGCCAGCAGCTTAGAGCTCTATGGCTACACCTTC. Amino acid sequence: CASSLELYGYTF.

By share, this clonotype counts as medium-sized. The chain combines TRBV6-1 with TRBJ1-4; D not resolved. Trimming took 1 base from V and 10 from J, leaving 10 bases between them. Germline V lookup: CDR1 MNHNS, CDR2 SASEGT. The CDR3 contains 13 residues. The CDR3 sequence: CASSEDPGGKLFF. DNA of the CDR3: TGTGCCAGCAGTGAAGATCCGGGCGGAAAACTGTTTTTT.

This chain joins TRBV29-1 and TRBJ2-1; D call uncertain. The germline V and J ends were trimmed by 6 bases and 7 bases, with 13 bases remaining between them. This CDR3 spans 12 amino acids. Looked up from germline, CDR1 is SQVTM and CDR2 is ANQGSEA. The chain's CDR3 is CSVKISKNEQFF. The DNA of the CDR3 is TGCAGCGTCAAGATTAGCAAGAATGAGCAGTTCTTC.

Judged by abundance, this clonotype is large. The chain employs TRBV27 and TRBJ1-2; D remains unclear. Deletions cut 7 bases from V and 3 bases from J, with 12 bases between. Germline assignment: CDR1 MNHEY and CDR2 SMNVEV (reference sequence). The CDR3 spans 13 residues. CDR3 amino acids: CASMDNSHYGYTF. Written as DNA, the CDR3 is TGTGCCAGCATGGATAACAGCCACTATGGCTACACCTTC.

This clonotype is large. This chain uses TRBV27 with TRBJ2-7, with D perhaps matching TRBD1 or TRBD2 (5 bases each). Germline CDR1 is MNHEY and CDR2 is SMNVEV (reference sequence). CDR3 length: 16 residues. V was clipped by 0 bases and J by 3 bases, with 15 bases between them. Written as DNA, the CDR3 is TGTGCCAGCAGTTTATCGCCCTATATGGGGGTCTACGAGCAGTACTTC. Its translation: CASSLSPYMGVYEQYF.

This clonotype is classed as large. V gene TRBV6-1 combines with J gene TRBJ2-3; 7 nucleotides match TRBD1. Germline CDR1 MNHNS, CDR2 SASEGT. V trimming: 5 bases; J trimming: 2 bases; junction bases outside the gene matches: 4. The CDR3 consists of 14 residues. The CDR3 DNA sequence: TGTGCCAGCAGTATGACAGGGTACACAGATACGCAGTATTTT. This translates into CASSMTGYTDTQYF.

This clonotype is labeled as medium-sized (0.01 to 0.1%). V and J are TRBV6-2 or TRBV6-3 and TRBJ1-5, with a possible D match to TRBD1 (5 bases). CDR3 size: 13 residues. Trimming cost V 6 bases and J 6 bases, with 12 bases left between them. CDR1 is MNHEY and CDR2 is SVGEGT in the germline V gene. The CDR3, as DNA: TGTGCCAGCAGCCTGACAGTGGTTCAGCCCCAGCATTTT. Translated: CASSLTVVQPQHF.

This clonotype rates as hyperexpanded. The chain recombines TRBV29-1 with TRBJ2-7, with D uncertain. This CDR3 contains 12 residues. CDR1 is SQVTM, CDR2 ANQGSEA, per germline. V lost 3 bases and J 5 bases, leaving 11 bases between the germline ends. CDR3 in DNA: TGCAGCGTTGAGGATCGGATCAACGAGCAGTACTTC. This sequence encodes CSVEDRINEQYF.

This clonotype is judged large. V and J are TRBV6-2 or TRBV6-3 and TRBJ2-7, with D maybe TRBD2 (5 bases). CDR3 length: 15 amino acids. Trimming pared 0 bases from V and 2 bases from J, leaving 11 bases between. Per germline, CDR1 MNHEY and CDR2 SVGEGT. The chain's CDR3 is CASSYSEVGAYEQYF. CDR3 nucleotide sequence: TGTGCCAGCAGTTACTCGGAGGTGGGAGCCTACGAGCAGTACTTC.

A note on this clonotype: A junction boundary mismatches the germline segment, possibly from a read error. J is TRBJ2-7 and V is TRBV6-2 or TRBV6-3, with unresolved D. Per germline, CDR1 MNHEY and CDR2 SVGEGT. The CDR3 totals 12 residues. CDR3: CTSSYPGYEQYF. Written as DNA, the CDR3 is TGTACCAGCAGTTATCCTGGTTACGAGCAGTACTTC.